The T cell receptor (beta chain) under discussion was sequenced for a study of blood T cell repertoires in COVID-19. Profiled with immunoSEQ multiplex PCR; TCRdb holds only in-frame clones, not every one. The sample lists about 200,000 clones; 85% were seen once. In germline, CDR1 is LNHDA, CDR2 SQIVND (reference sequence). Trimming pared 4 bases from V and 0 bases from J, leaving 19 bases between. This CDR3 has 18 residues. Sequencing was carried out using PBMCs or T cells enriched from blood (not recorded which). The receptor was isolated from a man aged 35 to 55 who had recovered from COVID-19. The chain joins TRBV19 to TRBJ1-5; a weak D match, TRBD1 (5 bases). CDR3 protein: CASSTLGPRLYSNQPQHF. The CDR3 DNA follows: TGTGCCAGTAGTACCCTGGGGCCCCGATTATATAGCAATCAGCCCCAGCATTTT.